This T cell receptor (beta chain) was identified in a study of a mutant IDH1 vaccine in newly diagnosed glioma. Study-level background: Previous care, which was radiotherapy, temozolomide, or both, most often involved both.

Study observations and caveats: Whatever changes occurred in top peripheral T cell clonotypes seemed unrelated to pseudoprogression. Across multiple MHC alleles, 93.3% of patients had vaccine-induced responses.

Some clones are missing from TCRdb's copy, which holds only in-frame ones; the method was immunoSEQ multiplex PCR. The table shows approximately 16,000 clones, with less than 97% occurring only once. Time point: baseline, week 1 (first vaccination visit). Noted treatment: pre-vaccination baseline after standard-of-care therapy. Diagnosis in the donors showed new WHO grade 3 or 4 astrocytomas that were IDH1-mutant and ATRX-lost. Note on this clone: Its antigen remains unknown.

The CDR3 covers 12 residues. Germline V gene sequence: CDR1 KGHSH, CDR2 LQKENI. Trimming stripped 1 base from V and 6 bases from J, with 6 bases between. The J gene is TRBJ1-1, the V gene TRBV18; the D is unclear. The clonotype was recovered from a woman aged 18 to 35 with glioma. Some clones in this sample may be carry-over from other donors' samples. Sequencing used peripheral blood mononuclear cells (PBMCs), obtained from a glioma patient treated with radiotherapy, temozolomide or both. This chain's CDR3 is CASSPQRAEAFF. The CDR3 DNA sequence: TGTGCCAGCTCACCACAAAGGGCTGAAGCTTTCTTT.